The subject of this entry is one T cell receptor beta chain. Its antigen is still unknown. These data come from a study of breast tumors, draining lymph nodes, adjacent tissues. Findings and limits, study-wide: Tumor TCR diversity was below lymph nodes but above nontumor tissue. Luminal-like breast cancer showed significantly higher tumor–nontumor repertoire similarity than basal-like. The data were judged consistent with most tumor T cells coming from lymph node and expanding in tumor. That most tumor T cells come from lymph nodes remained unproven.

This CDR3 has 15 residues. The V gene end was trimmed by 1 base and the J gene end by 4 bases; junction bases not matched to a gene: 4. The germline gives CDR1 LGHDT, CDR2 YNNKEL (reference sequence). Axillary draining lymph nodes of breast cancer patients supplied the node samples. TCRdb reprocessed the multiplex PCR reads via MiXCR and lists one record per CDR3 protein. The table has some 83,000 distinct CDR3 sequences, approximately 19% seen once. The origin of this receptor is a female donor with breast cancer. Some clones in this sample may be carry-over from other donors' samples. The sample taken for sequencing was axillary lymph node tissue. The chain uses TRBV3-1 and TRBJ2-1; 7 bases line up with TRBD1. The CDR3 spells CASSQVSTGYNEQFF. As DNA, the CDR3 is TGTGCCAGCAGCCAAGTCTCGACAGGGTACAATGAGCAGTTCTTC.